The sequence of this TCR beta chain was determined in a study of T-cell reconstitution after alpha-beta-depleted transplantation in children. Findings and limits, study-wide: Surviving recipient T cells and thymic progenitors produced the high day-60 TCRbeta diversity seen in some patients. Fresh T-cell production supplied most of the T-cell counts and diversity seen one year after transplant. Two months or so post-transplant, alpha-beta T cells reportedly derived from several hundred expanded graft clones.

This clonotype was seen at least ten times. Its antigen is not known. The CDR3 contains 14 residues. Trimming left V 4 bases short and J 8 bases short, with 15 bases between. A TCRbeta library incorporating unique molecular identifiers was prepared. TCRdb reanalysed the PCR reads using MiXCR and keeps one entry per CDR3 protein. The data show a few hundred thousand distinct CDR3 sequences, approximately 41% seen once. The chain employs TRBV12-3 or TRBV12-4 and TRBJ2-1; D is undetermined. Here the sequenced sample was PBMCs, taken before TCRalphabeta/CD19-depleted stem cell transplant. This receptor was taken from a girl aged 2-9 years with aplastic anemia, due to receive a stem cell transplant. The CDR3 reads CASSSPYLGHEQFF. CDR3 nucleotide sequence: TGTGCCAGCAGTTCTCCTTACCTAGGACATGAGCAGTTCTTC.